Shown below are 27 T cell receptor beta chains from a single sample sequenced in a study of T cell repertoires in cytomegalovirus infection. In TCRdb, the reads were re-called with MiXCR into one record per CDR3 protein. This sample carries 450,000 to 550,000 distinct CDR3 sequences, approximately 15% of them seen once, and the ten largest clones take around 25%. The specimen was CD8+ T cells from PBMCs. The receptors come from a human donor in good health (CMV status not recorded). Some clones in this sample may be carry-over from other donors' samples.

This chain links TRBV12-5 with TRBJ2-5; 7 nucleotides agree with TRBD1. V trimming: 4 bases; J trimming: 5 bases; junction bases outside the gene matches: 13. The CDR3 contains 16 residues. Germline V CDR1 and CDR2: LGHNT, FRNRAP. The CDR3 DNA follows: TGTGCTAGTGGTTCTTCCAAGACAGGGACGGGGGAGACCCAGTACTTC. It codes for CASGSSKTGTGETQYF.

This clonotype was seen a handful of times. The chain uses TRBV15 and TRBJ1-1; D gene uncertain. The CDR3 has 14 residues. CDR1 and CDR2 (germline): LNHNV, YYDKDF (reference sequence). Trimming cost V 6 bases and J 1 base, with 12 bases left between them. The CDR3 loop is CATRGGPENTEAFF. The CDR3 nucleotides are TGTGCCACCAGGGGCGGGCCGGAGAACACTGAAGCTTTCTTT.

The rearrangement joins TRBV27 to TRBJ2-1; D not certain. Trimming took 6 bases from V and 5 from J, leaving 14 bases between them. The CDR3 length is 14 residues. Per germline, CDR1 MNHEY and CDR2 SMNVEV (reference sequence). The CDR3 coding sequence is TGTGCCAGCAGCTTGGCCGCGAAAAACAATGAGCAGTTCTTC. Residues: CASSLAAKNNEQFF.

This clonotype was seen a handful of times. The V and J genes are TRBV9 and TRBJ1-3; D may be TRBD1 (6 bases). The CDR3 totals 18 residues. V lost 4 bases and J 0 bases, leaving 20 bases between the germline ends. CDR1 is SGDLS and CDR2 is YYNGEE in the germline V gene. CDR3 nucleotide sequence: TGTGCCAGCAGCCCGACCGGGGGGGCGATTTCCTCTGGAAACACCATATATTTT. It translates to CASSPTGGAISSGNTIYF.

This clonotype was seen more than once but under ten times. The V gene is TRBV10-3, the J gene TRBJ1-2, with a possible D match to TRBD1 (5 bases). The CDR3 loop spans 14 amino acids. The germline V gene has CDR1 ENHRY and CDR2 SYGVKD. The germline V and J ends were trimmed by 2 bases and 4 bases, with 11 bases remaining between them. In nucleotides, the CDR3 is TGTGCCATCAGTGAGCCCTCTGACAGCTATGGCTACACCTTC. Its translation is CAISEPSDSYGYTF.

This clonotype was detected only a few times. At one end the junction does not follow the germline gene, possibly because of a read error. The chain uses TRBV10-3 and TRBJ2-1; 14 nucleotides match TRBD2. The germline V gene encodes CDR1 ENHRY and CDR2 SYGVKD. The length of the CDR3 is 15 residues. CDR3 region: CAITETSGGVNEQFF. The CDR3 DNA reads as TGTGCCATCACTGAGACTAGCGGGGGGGTCAATGAGCAGTTCTTC.

The chain uses TRBV24-1 and TRBJ2-7; D possibly corresponds to TRBD1 (6 bases). Trimming took off 11 bases at V and 2 bases at J, with 15 bases between the two ends. The length of the CDR3 is 13 residues. Germline CDR1 KGHDR, CDR2 SFDVKD. DNA for the CDR3: TGTGCCAATCTACAGGGTCTAACCTACGAGCAGTACTTC. Encoded protein: CANLQGLTYEQYF.

The sample holds many counts of this clonotype. This chain links TRBV27 with TRBJ2-5; D is perhaps TRBD2 (6 bases). The CDR3 runs to 16 residues. Per germline, CDR1 MNHEY and CDR2 SMNVEV (reference sequence). V was cut by 6 bases and J by 4 bases, with 21 bases left in between. CDR3 DNA sequence: TGTGCCAGCAGAGCGACGCTAGCGTCCACGAGAGAGACCCAGTACTTC. Translation: CASRATLASTRETQYF.

In this sample, this clonotype turned up many times. V and J are TRBV12-3 or TRBV12-4 and TRBJ2-7; a possible D gene is TRBD2 (5 bases). Trimming took 5 bases from V and 5 from J, leaving 16 bases between them. CDR3 size: 14 residues. CDR3 bases: TGTGCCAGCAGTCTAGGAGGAGACAACAACGAGCAGTACTTC. It is translated as CASSLGGDNNEQYF.

This clonotype appeared many times. The chain employs TRBV27 and TRBJ1-1; TRBD1 might be the D (5 bases). Deletions cut 5 bases from V and 0 bases from J, with 19 bases between. Germline V CDR1 and CDR2: MNHEY, SMNVEV (reference sequence). The CDR3 runs 17 residues. CDR3 sequence reads: CASSIQPGRPMNTEAFF. CDR3 DNA sequence: TGTGCCAGCAGTATCCAACCGGGACGGCCTATGAACACTGAAGCTTTCTTT.

Comments on this clonotype: This may be a read error: a much more frequent sequence differs by one nucleotide. The chain carries TRBV12-3 or TRBV12-4 and TRBJ2-7; D gene ambiguous. The CDR3 has 11 residues. CDR3 in DNA: TGTACCAGCAGCCACACCTTGGAGCAGTACTTC. As protein: CTSSHTLEQYF.

There are a few counts of this clonotype. V gene TRBV28 combines with J gene TRBJ1-2; D unclear. V was clipped by 6 bases and J by 8 bases, with 13 bases between them. Germline CDR1 and CDR2: MDHEN and SYDVKM. CDR3 length: 12 amino acids. CDR3 loop: CASRPVPRGYTF. Written as DNA, the CDR3 is TGTGCCAGCAGGCCAGTCCCTCGGGGCTACACCTTC.

This clonotype was seen many times. The rearrangement links TRBV7-9 to TRBJ2-3, with 9 positions matching TRBD2. V gave up 3 bases and J gave up 0 bases; unmatched junction bases: 4. The CDR3 length is 16 residues. Germline V CDR1 and CDR2: SEHNR, FQNEAQ (reference sequence). The CDR3 region is CASSFIAGDSTDTQYF. The CDR3 region has the DNA TGTGCCAGCAGCTTTATAGCGGGAGACAGCACAGATACGCAGTATTTT.

At least ten counts were recorded for this clonotype. The chain carries TRBV12-3 or TRBV12-4 and TRBJ1-4; D ambiguous. CDR3 length equals 14 residues. Trimming pared 6 bases from V and 7 bases from J, leaving 15 bases between. CDR3 bases: TGTGCCAGCAGCTCGGACGCGGCTGGTGAAAAACTGTTTTTT. Protein sequence: CASSSDAAGEKLFF.

This clonotype was seen ten or more times. V and J are TRBV10-3 and TRBJ2-7, with D possibly TRBD1 on 6 matching bases. Germline V gives CDR1 ENHRY, CDR2 SYGVKD. V dropped 0 bases and J dropped 3 bases, with 21 bases sitting between them. The CDR3 contains 18 residues. The CDR3: CAISESNTGAGVDYEQYF. CDR3 DNA sequence: TGTGCCATCAGTGAGTCCAACACCGGGGCAGGGGTTGACTACGAGCAGTACTTC.

This clonotype was found many times. The CDR3, as DNA: TGTGCCAGCAGCCCCTCGGGGGGTGAGGGCGCAGATACGCAGTATTTT. This encodes CASSPSGGEGADTQYF. V is TRBV7-9 and J is TRBJ2-3, with TRBD2 matching 7 bases. With V trimmed by 5 bases and J by 4 bases, 12 bases remained unmatched. Germline assignment: CDR1 SEHNR and CDR2 FQNEAQ (reference sequence). The CDR3 has 16 amino acids.

This chain joins TRBV10-3 and TRBJ2-1, with D maybe TRBD1 (5 bases). Trimming left V 6 bases short and J 8 bases short, with 5 bases between. The CDR3 consists of 10 residues. Germline values: CDR1 ENHRY, CDR2 SYGVKD. The CDR3 DNA reads as TGTGCCATCAGAGGGGATGAGCAGTTCTTC. Translated: CAIRGDEQFF.

There are a few counts of this clonotype. This chain links TRBV10-3 with TRBJ2-7, with D possibly being TRBD1 (5 bases). The CDR3 spans 12 residues. Between the trimmed V and J ends, which lost 5 bases and 6 bases, there was a span of 11 bases. CDR1 and CDR2 from the germline V gene are ENHRY and SYGVKD. The CDR3 nucleotides are TGTGCCATCAGTACAGGATCTACCGAGCAGTACTTC. It is translated as CAISTGSTEQYF.

Details on this clonotype: This could be a read error, since a much larger clone is one nucleotide away. The J gene is TRBJ2-7, the V gene TRBV7-9, with 7 positions matching TRBD2. This CDR3 comprises 14 residues. The V segment lost 5 bases and the J segment 2 bases; nucleotides outside the gene matches: 6. Germline CDR1 and CDR2: SEHNR and FQNEAQ (reference sequence). The CDR3 nucleotides are TGTGCCAGCAGCACTAGCAGCGGGACCTACGAGCAGTACTTC. This codes for CASSTSSGTYEQYF. The full variable domain, with the rest looked up from reference TRBV7-9 and TRBJ2-7, is DTGVSQNPRHKITKRGQNVTFRCDPISEHNRLYWYRQTLGQGPEFLTYFQNEAQLEKSRLLSDRFSAERPKGSFSTLEIQRTEQGDSAMYLCASSTSSGTYEQYFGPGTRLTVT.

The V and J genes are TRBV6-1 and TRBJ1-5; 7 bases are a match to TRBD1. The CDR3 loop spans 15 amino acids. After removal of 4 bases from V and 1 base from J, the junction contained 4 bases not matched to a gene. Germline values: CDR1 MNHNS, CDR2 SASEGT. CDR3 bases: TGTGCCAGCAGTGCGCTACAGGGGAGCAATCAGCCCCAGCATTTT. This sequence encodes CASSALQGSNQPQHF.

This clonotype was recorded many times. The chain recombines TRBV7-9 with TRBJ1-6; D is perhaps TRBD1 (5 bases). There are 17 residues in the CDR3. The V end was cut by 5 bases, the J end by 15 bases, with 29 bases between. CDR1 and CDR2 from the germline V gene are SEHNR and FQNEAQ (reference sequence). The CDR3 DNA is TGTGCCAGCAGCCCCTCCCCCCGGGACGGAGAAGGAATAAGCCTCCACTTT. It yields the protein CASSPSPRDGEGISLHF.

V and J are TRBV5-6 and TRBJ2-7; 7 bases line up with TRBD1. Germline loops: CDR1 SGHDT, CDR2 YYEEEE. This CDR3 spans 14 amino acids. J lost 2 bases, V lost 4 bases, and 6 bases had no gene match. This chain's CDR3 is CASSKGQPPYEQYF. CDR3 sequence (DNA): TGTGCCAGCAGCAAGGGACAGCCTCCCTACGAGCAGTACTTC.

The rearrangement joins TRBV7-2 to TRBJ2-5; no reliable D call. This CDR3 region has 13 residues. Germline-derived CDR1 and CDR2 are SGHTA and FQGNSA. Deletions cut 7 bases from V and 5 bases from J, with 14 bases between. The CDR3 loop is CASTDLGFETQYF. The CDR3 DNA reads TGTGCCAGCACCGACCTGGGTTTCGAGACCCAGTACTTC.

This clonotype appeared many times. This rearrangement joins TRBV7-3 to TRBJ1-2, with 9 bases lining up with TRBD1. CDR1 and CDR2 from the germline V gene are SGHTA and FQGTGA. The CDR3 is 16 amino acids. The V gene end was trimmed by 7 bases and the J gene end by 4 bases; junction bases not matched to a gene: 13. The CDR3 loop reads CASTDQPGQGSYGYTF. The CDR3 DNA sequence: TGTGCCAGCACCGACCAACCGGGACAGGGTTCCTATGGCTACACCTTC.

This clonotype was seen only a few times. The V gene is TRBV9, the J gene TRBJ1-2, with D unresolved. V lost 4 bases and J lost 6, with 22 bases in between. Germline CDR1 and CDR2: SGDLS and YYNGEE. The CDR3 extends over 16 amino acids. The CDR3 region is CASSLSRAPQPHGYTF. The CDR3 DNA reads as TGTGCCAGCAGCCTCTCCCGGGCCCCACAGCCCCATGGCTACACCTTC.

This clonotype was observed many times. The V gene is TRBV10-3, the J gene TRBJ2-7, with TRBD2 matching over 11 bases. Germline V lookup: CDR1 ENHRY, CDR2 SYGVKD. The V gene end was trimmed by 4 bases and the J gene end by 1 base; junction bases not matched to a gene: 12. The CDR3 has 18 amino acids. CDR3 protein: CAISGLGSGRAASYEQYF. The CDR3 DNA sequence: TGTGCCATCAGTGGGCTTGGTAGCGGGAGGGCCGCATCCTACGAGCAGTACTTC.

The chain links TRBV4-1 to TRBJ1-4; a weak D match, TRBD1 (5 bases). The CDR3 is 15 amino acids. CDR1 and CDR2 from the germline V gene are MGHRA and YSYEKL. Trimming pared 1 base from V and 8 bases from J, leaving 14 bases between. The CDR3 sequence: CASSQAWRGGEKLFF. CDR3 DNA: TGCGCCAGCAGCCAAGCGTGGAGGGGTGGGGAAAAACTGTTTTTT.